The clone carrying this T cell receptor beta chain appeared a few times. The antigen is not known. The CDR3 runs to 17 residues. V lost 1 base, J lost 4 bases, and 7 bases stayed unmatched. CDR1 is MGHRA and CDR2 is YSYEKL in the germline V gene. TCRdb's copy holds only in-frame clones and misses some; the assay was immunoSEQ multiplex PCR. The sample yields 300,000 to 400,000 clones, approximately 85% seen once. The data derive from a study of cytomegalovirus exposure and HLA in healthy donors. Looking at the study overall: The 90 to 150 validation repertoires matched the 666 first-cohort repertoires in platform, a later analysis reported.

Among the 110 or so subjects of the validation cohort, separate from the roughly 730-subject first cohort, were the donors. Study findings and constraints: The study recorded 150 to 200 TCR beta chains that were cytomegalovirus-associated. TCR sequences were mostly rare, though some public TCRs occurred in many donors.

V gene TRBV4-1 combines with J gene TRBJ2-3, with 11 bases that match TRBD2. The sample consisted of PBMCs. The clonotype was recovered from a man younger than 40 in good health and CMV-seronegative. CDR3 DNA: TGCGCCAGCAGCCAAGGGCTAGCGGGGGGTTACTCAGATACGCAGTATTTT. Protein sequence: CASSQGLAGGYSDTQYF.